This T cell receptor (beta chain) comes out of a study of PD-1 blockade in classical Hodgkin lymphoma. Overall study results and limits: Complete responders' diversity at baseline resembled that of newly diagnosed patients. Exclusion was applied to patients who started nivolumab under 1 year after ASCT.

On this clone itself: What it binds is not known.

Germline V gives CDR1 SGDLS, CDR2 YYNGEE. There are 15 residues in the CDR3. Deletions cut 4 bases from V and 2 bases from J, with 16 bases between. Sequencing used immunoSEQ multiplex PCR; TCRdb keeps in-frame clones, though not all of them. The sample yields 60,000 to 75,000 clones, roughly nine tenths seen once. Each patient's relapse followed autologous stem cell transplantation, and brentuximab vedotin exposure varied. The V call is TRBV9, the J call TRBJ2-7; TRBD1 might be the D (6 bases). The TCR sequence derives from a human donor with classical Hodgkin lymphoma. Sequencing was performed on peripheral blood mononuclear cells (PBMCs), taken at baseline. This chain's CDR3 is CASSRKDSPTYEQYF. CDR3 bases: TGTGCCAGCAGCCGCAAGGACAGCCCAACCTACGAGCAGTACTTC.